This is a list of T cell receptor beta chains from one sample in a study of Ad26.COV2.S vaccination and SARS-CoV-2 variants. TCRdb keeps only in-frame clones here, not all; method: immunoSEQ multiplex PCR. The table has nearly 400,000 clones, 75% to 90% seen once; the top ten hold around 1.8%. The sample was peripheral blood, taken in a trial of Ad26.COV2.S vaccine versus placebo. Source of these receptors: a person between 18 and 65 years old who received the Ad26.COV2.S COVID-19 vaccine or a placebo. CDR3s include the opening cysteine and the closing phenylalanine or tryptophan. The order of the fields is D gene, V gene, clone size, J gene, CDR3 protein, CDR3 DNA. The D gene is left open where the match is weak. Expanded clones are given a class, and other clones once, few, many or no size at all.

>TRBD2|TRBV4-1|NA|TRBJ2-2
CASSQDRGGGGELFF
TGCGCCAGCAGCCAAGATCGGGGGGGCGGCGGGGAGCTGTTTTTT
>NA|TRBV7-9|NA|TRBJ1-5
CASSQPGQPQHF
TGTGCCAGCAGCCAGCCGGGTCAGCCCCAGCATTTT
>TRBD2|TRBV30|NA|TRBJ2-2
CAWSFAGGGNTGELFF
TGTGCCTGGAGTTTTGCGGGAGGGGGGAACACCGGGGAGCTGTTTTTT
>NA|TRBV25-1|NA|TRBJ1-2
CASSELGSHRYTF
TGTGCCAGCAGTGAACTGGGCAGTCATCGCTACACCTTC
>NA|TRBV3-1/TRBV3-2|NA|TRBJ1-3
CASSQAGFGNTIYF
TGTGCCAGCAGCCAAGCTGGGTTTGGAAACACCATATATTTT
>NA|TRBV6-4|NA|TRBJ2-7
CASRLRGTVEHEQYF
TGTGCCAGCAGACTCAGGGGTACCGTTGAGCACGAGCAGTACTTC
>TRBD1|TRBV28|NA|TRBJ2-5
CASSPRQGVETQYF
TGTGCCAGCAGCCCAAGACAGGGGGTGGAGACCCAGTACTTC
>TRBD1|TRBV5-1|NA|TRBJ1-2
CASSKGTETILNYGYTF
TGCGCCAGCAGCAAGGGGACAGAGACTATCTTGAACTATGGCTACACCTTC
>NA|TRBV6-1|NA|TRBJ2-1
CASSDPNSYNEQFF
TGTGCCAGCAGTGACCCCAACTCCTACAATGAGCAGTTCTTC
>TRBD1|TRBV19|NA|TRBJ2-6
CASIRTGGPGANVLTF
TGTGCCAGTATTCGGACAGGGGGCCCTGGGGCCAACGTCCTGACTTTC
>TRBD2|TRBV3-1/TRBV3-2|NA|TRBJ2-1
CASSQKGTSGSDEQFF
TGTGCCAGCAGCCAAAAAGGGACTAGCGGGTCAGATGAGCAGTTCTTC
>NA|TRBV30|NA|TRBJ2-1
CAWNQQSYNEQFF
TGTGCCTGGAATCAACAGTCCTACAATGAGCAGTTCTTC
>TRBD2|TRBV7-2|NA|TRBJ2-1
CASSLQGGRYRDEQFF
TGTGCCAGCAGCTTACAGGGCGGGAGGTACCGCGATGAGCAGTTCTTC
>NA|TRBV5-8|NA|TRBJ2-1
CASSLQRLARSSYNEQFF
TGTGCCAGCAGCTTGCAGCGCTTAGCGAGGAGCTCCTACAATGAGCAGTTCTTC
>NA|TRBV10-3|NA|TRBJ1-2
CAISESLINYGYTF
TGTGCCATCAGTGAGTCGTTAATTAACTATGGCTACACCTTC
>NA|TRBV6-5|NA|TRBJ2-1
CASSDSGDEQFF
TGTGCCAGCAGTGACTCTGGGGATGAGCAGTTCTTC
>TRBD2|TRBV3-1/TRBV3-2|NA|TRBJ2-2
CASKPSGTNTGELFF
TGTGCCAGCAAACCTAGCGGAACGAACACCGGGGAGCTGTTTTTT
>NA|TRBV15|NA|TRBJ2-1
CATSRDISRHEQFF
TGTGCCACCAGCAGAGATATCTCCCGGCATGAGCAGTTCTTC
>NA|TRBV3-1/TRBV3-2|NA|TRBJ2-1
CASSQVYNEQFF
TGTGCCAGCAGCCAAGTCTACAATGAGCAGTTCTTC
>NA|TRBV30|NA|TRBJ2-1
CARRDTSYNEQFF
TGTGCACGCCGGGACACCTCATACAATGAGCAGTTCTTC
>TRBD2|TRBV6-5|NA|TRBJ2-5
CASGREWETQYF
TGTGCCAGCGGGCGGGAGTGGGAGACCCAGTACTTC
>NA|TRBV4-1|NA|TRBJ2-5
CASSQGPLETQYF
TGCGCCAGCAGCCAGGGACCGCTGGAGACCCAGTACTTC
>TRBD2|TRBV5-6|NA|TRBJ2-5
CASSWQTSGTETQYF
TGTGCCAGCAGCTGGCAGACTAGCGGGACGGAGACCCAGTACTTC
>TRBD2|TRBV3-1/TRBV3-2|NA|TRBJ2-1
CASSLTSGNPNEQFF
TGTGCCAGCAGCCTCACTAGCGGGAACCCCAATGAGCAGTTCTTC
>TRBD2|TRBV19|NA|TRBJ2-7
CASSTALSSGRAYEQYF
TGTGCCAGTAGTACGGCTTTATCTAGCGGGAGGGCCTACGAGCAGTACTTC
>NA|TRBV14|NA|TRBJ2-3
CASSQDLRGTQYF
TGTGCCAGCAGCCAAGATCTCCGGGGTACGCAGTATTTT
>NA|TRBV6-5|NA|TRBJ1-1
CASRGNRVANTEAFF
TGTGCCAGCAGGGGGAACAGGGTAGCGAACACTGAAGCTTTCTTT
>TRBD2|TRBV7-2|NA|TRBJ2-3
CASSPASGRVDTQYF
TGTGCCAGCAGCCCCGCTAGCGGGAGAGTAGATACGCAGTATTTT
>TRBD1|TRBV19|once|TRBJ2-1
CASSVGYSGTGANEQFF
TGTGCCAGTAGCGTAGGCTATTCCGGGACAGGTGCCAATGAGCAGTTCTTC
>TRBD1|TRBV19|NA|TRBJ1-2
CASSMSRRQGANGYTF
TGTGCCAGTAGTATGAGTAGGCGACAGGGGGCCAATGGCTACACCTTC
>TRBD2|TRBV27|NA|TRBJ2-1
CASSLPSGSSYNEQFF
TGTGCCAGCAGTTTACCCAGCGGGAGCTCCTACAATGAGCAGTTCTTC
>TRBD2|TRBV11-2|NA|TRBJ2-1
CASSLVGLAGRYNEQFF
TGTGCCAGCAGCTTAGTCGGACTAGCGGGAAGGTACAATGAGCAGTTCTTC
>TRBD1|TRBV5-6|once|TRBJ2-5
CASSAYRGQQETQYF
TGTGCCAGCAGCGCATACAGGGGACAACAAGAGACCCAGTACTTC
>NA|TRBV7-9|few|TRBJ1-5
CASSLGNSGQPQHF
TGTGCCAGCAGCTTAGGAAACTCGGGGCAGCCCCAGCATTTT
>TRBD2|TRBV6-5|NA|TRBJ2-7
CATSGRVPWNEQYF
TGTGCCACAAGCGGGAGGGTTCCTTGGAACGAGCAGTACTTC
>NA|TRBV7-3|NA|TRBJ2-1
CASSRPGNEQFF
TGTGCCAGCAGCCGCCCGGGGAATGAGCAGTTCTTC
>TRBD2|TRBV2|NA|TRBJ2-1
CAVRDYSYNEQFF
TGTGCCGTCCGGGACTACTCCTACAATGAGCAGTTCTTC
>NA|TRBV5-5|NA|TRBJ1-1
CASSPPTGNTEAFF
TGTGCCAGCAGCCCCCCGACAGGGAACACTGAAGCTTTCTTT
>TRBD2|TRBV5-1|NA|TRBJ2-1
CASSLEGLALNEQFF
TGCGCCAGCAGCTTGGAAGGACTAGCGTTGAATGAGCAGTTCTTC
>TRBD1|TRBV18|NA|TRBJ1-3
CASSPGQANSGNTIYF
TGTGCCAGCTCACCGGGACAGGCGAACTCTGGAAACACCATATATTTT
>NA|TRBV11-2|NA|TRBJ2-7
CASSIRRPSEQYF
TGTGCCAGCAGCATTAGGCGGCCCAGCGAGCAGTACTTC
>NA|TRBV6-5|NA|TRBJ1-4
CASNPGEGALFF
TGTGCCAGCAATCCAGGGGAGGGCGCTCTGTTTTTT
>NA|TRBV30|NA|TRBJ2-7
CAWSGLGGSYEQYF
TGTGCCTGGAGTGGATTAGGGGGCTCCTACGAGCAGTACTTC